The source of this T cell receptor (beta chain) is a study of cytomegalovirus exposure and HLA in healthy donors. Study-wide results and limits: The study put 160 or so TCR beta chains on its list as cytomegalovirus-associated. Reports described diagnosis of cytomegalovirus status by the classifier as highly specific and sensitive.

The assay was immunoSEQ multiplex PCR, and TCRdb's table has in-frame clones only and misses some. The data contain 45,000 to 55,000 clones, around 90% of them seen just once; the ten biggest clones take up about 6.7%. The CDR3 loop spans 13 amino acids. The germline V gene has CDR1 MDHEN and CDR2 SYDVKM. V shed 5 bases, J shed 15 bases, and the junction held 12 bases outside the gene matches. Donors came from a validation cohort of 95 to 150 subjects, distinct from the first 666-subject cohort. On this clone: The antigen remains undetermined.

The chain carries TRBV28 and TRBJ1-5, with 8 bases fitting TRBD1. The material sequenced was PBMCs. The clonotype comes from a woman in her thirties in good health and CMV-seronegative. The CDR3 DNA follows: TGTGCCAGCAGTACAGGGACAGGTCAATCTCCGCATTTT. It is translated as CASSTGTGQSPHF.